The clone carrying this T cell receptor beta chain came up many times. Its antigen is not identified. Deletions cut 3 bases from V and 5 bases from J, with 16 bases between. This CDR3 region has 15 residues. In germline, CDR1 is SGHTA, CDR2 FQGNSA. The sample comes from a study of blood T cells in healthy people across ages. Study observations and caveats: The percentage of naive T cells correlated strongly with TCR beta diversity.

Healthy Russian Caucasian donors spanned ages about 6 to 95 years. Samples had at least 6 million PBMCs isolated from them. A sample-barcoded 5' primer and a J-beta primer mix were used in a second PCR of roughly 6 to 11 cycles. Using its own MiXCR run on the 5' RACE reads, TCRdb lists one record per CDR3 protein. The sample consists of 550,000 to 800,000 distinct CDR3 sequences, about 32% of them appearing once. The receptor comes from a woman aged 80 or older in good health. The chain has TRBV7-2 and TRBJ1-1; the D gene is possibly TRBD1 (5 bases). Material for sequencing was blood. CDR3 amino acids: CASSLGTGGRTEAFF. CDR3 nucleotides: TGTGCCAGCAGCTTGGGGACGGGGGGTAGGACTGAAGCTTTCTTT.